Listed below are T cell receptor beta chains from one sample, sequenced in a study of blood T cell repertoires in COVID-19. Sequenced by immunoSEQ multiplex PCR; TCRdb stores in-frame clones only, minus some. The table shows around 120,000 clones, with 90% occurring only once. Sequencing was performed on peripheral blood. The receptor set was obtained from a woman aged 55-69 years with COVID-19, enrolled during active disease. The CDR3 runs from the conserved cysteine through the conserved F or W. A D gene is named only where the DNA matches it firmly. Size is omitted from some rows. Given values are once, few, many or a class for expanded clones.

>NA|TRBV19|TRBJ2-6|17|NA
TGTGCCAGTAGTATCAGAGCAGGGTACTCTGGGGCCAACGTCCTGACTTTC
CASSIRAGYSGANVLTF
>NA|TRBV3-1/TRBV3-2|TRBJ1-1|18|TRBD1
TGTGCCAGCAGCCAAGAAATCTGGGACAGAGAAAACCCTAGGGGAGCTTTCTTT
CASSQEIWDRENPRGAFF
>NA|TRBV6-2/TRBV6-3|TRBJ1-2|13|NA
TGTGCCAGCAGTTACGGGAGGGACTATGGCTACACCTTC
CASSYGRDYGYTF
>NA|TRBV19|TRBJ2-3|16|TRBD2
TGTGCCAGTAGTATCCCTAGCGGGGGGTACACAGATACGCAGTATTTT
CASSIPSGGYTDTQYF
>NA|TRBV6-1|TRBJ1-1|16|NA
TGTGCCAGCAGTGAAAAACAGGATTGGGTGTACACTGAAGCTTTCTTT
CASSEKQDWVYTEAFF
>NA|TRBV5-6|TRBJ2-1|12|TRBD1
TGTGCCAGCAGCTTCGACAGACAGGGGCAGTTCTTC
CASSFDRQGQFF
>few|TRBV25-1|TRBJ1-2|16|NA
TGTGCCAGCAGTGATTCCCCCCTGGAGGGAAGGGCTGGCTACACCTTC
CASSDSPLEGRAGYTF
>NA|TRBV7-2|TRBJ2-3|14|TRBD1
TGTGCCAGCAGCCGGGACAGGCGCACAGATACGCAGTATTTT
CASSRDRRTDTQYF
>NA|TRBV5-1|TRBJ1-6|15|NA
TGCGCCAGCAGCTTGGACCTGGGCAGGGATTCACCCCTCCACTTT
CASSLDLGRDSPLHF
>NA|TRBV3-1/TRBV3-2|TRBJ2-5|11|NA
TGTGCCAGCAGCTTGGGCGGGACGCCTTACTTC
CASSLGGTPYF
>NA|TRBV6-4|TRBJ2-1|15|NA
TGTGCCAGCAGGGGGGAGGCAGGGTCGGACAATGAGCAGTTCTTC
CASRGEAGSDNEQFF
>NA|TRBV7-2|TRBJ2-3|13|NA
TGTGCCAGCAGCTTAGGAGCTGAAGATACGCAGTATTTT
CASSLGAEDTQYF
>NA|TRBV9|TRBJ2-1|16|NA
TGTGCCAGCAGCGTAGGGAGCTCAGACGACTACAATGAGCAGTTCTTC
CASSVGSSDDYNEQFF
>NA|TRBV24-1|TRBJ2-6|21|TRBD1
TGTGCCACCAGTGATTTTAGAGGCGACACAGGGGGCAGTTCTGGGGCCAACGTCCTGACTTTC
CATSDFRGDTGGSSGANVLTF
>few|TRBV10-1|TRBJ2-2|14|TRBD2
TGCGCCAGGACATGCGGGGGGGCCGTCGGGGAGCTGTTTTTT
CARTCGGAVGELFF
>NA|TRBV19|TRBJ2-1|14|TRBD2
TGTGCCAGTAGTCACGGGGGGGCCTACAATGAGCAGTTCTTC
CASSHGGAYNEQFF
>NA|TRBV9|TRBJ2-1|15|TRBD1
TGTGCCAGCAGCCTTTCAGGGGGCGCCTGGAATGAGCAGTTCTTC
CASSLSGGAWNEQFF
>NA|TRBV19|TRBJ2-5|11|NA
TGTGCCAGTACCGCAGGGCAGACCCAGTACTTC
CASTAGQTQYF
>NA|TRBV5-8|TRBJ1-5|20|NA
TGTGCCAGCAGCCTATTCACGTTTTCGTCTAGGGCACAGGGCGGGCAGCCCCAGCATTTT
CASSLFTFSSRAQGGQPQHF
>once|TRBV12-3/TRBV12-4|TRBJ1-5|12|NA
TGTGCCAGCAGCAAGGGGAATCAGCCCCAGCATTTT
CASSKGNQPQHF
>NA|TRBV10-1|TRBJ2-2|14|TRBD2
TGCGCCAGCAGGACTAGCGGGGGGGCCGGGGAGCTGTTTTTT
CASRTSGGAGELFF
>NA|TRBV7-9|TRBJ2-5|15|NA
TGTGCCAGCAGCGTCGGTCCAGGGGCCGAAGAGACCCAGTACTTC
CASSVGPGAEETQYF
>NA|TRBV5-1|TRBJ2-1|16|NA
TGCGCCAGCAGCTCTATGACTAGTGCCACCCCCAATGAGCAGTTCTTC
CASSSMTSATPNEQFF
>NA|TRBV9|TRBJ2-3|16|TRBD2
TGTGCCAGCAGCGTACACCTAGCGGGGGTGACAGATACGCAGTATTTT
CASSVHLAGVTDTQYF
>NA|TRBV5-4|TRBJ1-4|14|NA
TGTGCCAGCAGCGTGGGGGGGGTAGGAGAAAAACTGTTTTTT
CASSVGGVGEKLFF
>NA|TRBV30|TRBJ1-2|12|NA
TGTGCCTGGGTACAGAGCGCGGGAGGCTACACCTTC
CAWVQSAGGYTF
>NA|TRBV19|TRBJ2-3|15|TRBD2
TGTGCCAGTAGTATAGGACTAGCGATTGCAGATACGCAGTATTTT
CASSIGLAIADTQYF
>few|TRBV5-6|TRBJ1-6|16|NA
TGTGCCAGCAGCTTGCGGGGGAGCTCCTATAATTCACCCCTCCACTTT
CASSLRGSSYNSPLHF
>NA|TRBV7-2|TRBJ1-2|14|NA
TGTGCCAGCAGCTCCCCGACAGCTTTCTATGGCTACACCTTC
CASSSPTAFYGYTF
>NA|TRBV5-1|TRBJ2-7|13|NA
TGCGCCAGCAGCCCGACGGCAGGCTACGAGCAGTACTTC
CASSPTAGYEQYF
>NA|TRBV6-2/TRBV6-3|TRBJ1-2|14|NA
TGTGCCAGCAGTTACTTTGGCGAAGGAGGTGGCTACACCTTC
CASSYFGEGGGYTF
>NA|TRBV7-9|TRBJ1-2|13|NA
TGTGCCAGCAGCTTAGCAGGGAGTTATGGCTACACCTTC
CASSLAGSYGYTF
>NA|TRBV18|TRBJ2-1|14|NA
TGTGCCAGCTCACCATCCTCCGGAGGAAGTGAGCAGTTCTTC
CASSPSSGGSEQFF
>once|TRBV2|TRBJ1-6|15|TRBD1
TGTGCCAGCCATCAAGACAGGGCGTATAATTCACCCCTCCACTTT
CASHQDRAYNSPLHF
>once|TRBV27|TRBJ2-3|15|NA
TGTGCCAGCACTTTGGGGCGACCTAGCACAGATACGCAGTATTTT
CASTLGRPSTDTQYF
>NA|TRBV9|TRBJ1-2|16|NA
TGTGCCAGCAGCGTAGATCTCAGGCCCCCTAACTATGGCTACACCTTC
CASSVDLRPPNYGYTF
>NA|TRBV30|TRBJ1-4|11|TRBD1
TGTGCCTGGAGTTTTACAGGGGAACTGTTTTTT
CAWSFTGELFF
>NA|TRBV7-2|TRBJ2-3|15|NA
TGTGCCAGCAGCTTAAGACTCGGGGGCACAGATACGCAGTATTTT
CASSLRLGGTDTQYF
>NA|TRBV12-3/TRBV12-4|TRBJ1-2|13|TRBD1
TGTGCCAGCAGGCCGGGACAGGGAGGCGGCTACACCTTC
CASRPGQGGGYTF
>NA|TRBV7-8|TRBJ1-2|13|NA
TGTGCCAGCAGTCGAGGACAGTCCTATGGCTACACCTTC
CASSRGQSYGYTF
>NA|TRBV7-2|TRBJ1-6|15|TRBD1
TGTGCCAGCAGCTCTCAGGGGGCGTATAATTCACCCCTCCACTTT
CASSSQGAYNSPLHF
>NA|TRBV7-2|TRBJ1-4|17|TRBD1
TGTGCCAGCAGCCCCACCCGACAGGGCCCAACTAATGAAAAACTGTTTTTT
CASSPTRQGPTNEKLFF
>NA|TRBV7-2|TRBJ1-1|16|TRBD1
TGTGCCAGCAGAATAGGGACAGGGCGAAGGAACACTGAAGCTTTCTTT
CASRIGTGRRNTEAFF
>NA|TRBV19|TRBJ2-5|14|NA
TGTGCCAGTAGTATAGAGGGGGCGCTTGGGACCCAGTACTTC
CASSIEGALGTQYF
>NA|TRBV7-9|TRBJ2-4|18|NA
TGTGCCAGCATCTCTACCGAAGTCGCGGGATTAGCCAAAAACATTCAGTACTTC
CASISTEVAGLAKNIQYF
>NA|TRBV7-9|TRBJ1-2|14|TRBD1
TGTGCCAGCAGCCGGGACAGGGGCTCCTATGGCTACACCTTC
CASSRDRGSYGYTF
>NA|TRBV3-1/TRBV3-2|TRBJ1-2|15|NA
TGTGCCAGCTCCCCAGCACGGGGGTCTGACTATGGCTACACCTTC
CASSPARGSDYGYTF
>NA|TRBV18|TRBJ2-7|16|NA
TGTGCCAGCTCGCCTACAGGGTCTGGTCGATCCTACGAGCAGTACTTC
CASSPTGSGRSYEQYF
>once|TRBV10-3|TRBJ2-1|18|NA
TGTGCCATCAGTGACGCCCGGGGGGCAGCCCGTAAGTTAGATGAGCAGTTCTTC
CAISDARGAARKLDEQFF
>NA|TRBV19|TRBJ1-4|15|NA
TGTGCCAGTAGTGTTGGCGGGGGCACTAATGAAAAACTGTTTTTT
CASSVGGGTNEKLFF
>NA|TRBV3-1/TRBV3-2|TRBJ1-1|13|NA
TGTGCCAGCAGCCAAGCGTTGAACACTGAAGCTTTCTTT
CASSQALNTEAFF
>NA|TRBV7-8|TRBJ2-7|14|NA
TGTGCCAGCAGCTACGGACACGTTACGGGCGAGCAGTACTTC
CASSYGHVTGEQYF
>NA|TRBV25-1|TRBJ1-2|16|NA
TGTGCCAGCAGCCTCGGGACACCATATGACTTCTATGGCTACACCTTC
CASSLGTPYDFYGYTF
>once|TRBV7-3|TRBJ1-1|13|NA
TGTGCCAGCAGCACGACAGGTCCCACTGAAGCTTTCTTT
CASSTTGPTEAFF
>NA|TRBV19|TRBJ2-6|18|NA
TGTGCCAGTAGTCCTGAGGGCAGAAGCCTCTCTGGGGCCAACGTCCTGACTTTC
CASSPEGRSLSGANVLTF
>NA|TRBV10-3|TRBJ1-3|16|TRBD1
TGTGCCATCAGTTCCAGACAGGGGACCCTTGGAAACACCATATATTTT
CAISSRQGTLGNTIYF
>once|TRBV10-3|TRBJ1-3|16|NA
TGTGCCATCATTCCCGGGACATCCTTATCTGGAAACACCATATATTTT
CAIIPGTSLSGNTIYF